These 13 T cell receptor beta chains originate from one sample sequenced in a study of shared clonotypes between healthy human individuals. Only CD45RO-negative cells positively selected for CCR7 counted as naive CD8 cells, so terminally differentiated effector memory CD45RA+ cells were excluded. TCRdb's table, derived via immunoSEQ multiplex PCR, lists solely in-frame clones and lacks some. This table holds about 2.2 million clones, around 93% found once. Specimen: naive CD8+ T cells from PBMCs. The receptors were gathered from a man between 18 and 35 years old in good health. Some clones in this sample may be carry-over from other donors' samples.

CDR3 residues: CAPQGVRDSNTGELFF. The CDR3 DNA is TGTGCCCCGCAAGGGGTACGGGACTCCAACACCGGGGAGCTGTTTTTT. The chain links TRBV15 to TRBJ2-2; D perhaps matches TRBD2 (6 bases). The CDR3 has 16 amino acids. Germline V gives CDR1 LNHNV, CDR2 YYDKDF (reference sequence). Trimming removed 11 bases from V and 2 bases from J, with 21 bases in between.

In DNA, the CDR3 is TGCGCCAGCAGCTCTGGGACAGGTGACAACACAGATACGCAGTATTTT. This translates into CASSSGTGDNTDTQYF. This sequence joins TRBV5-1 and TRBJ2-3; 8 bases are a match to TRBD1. The trim removed 3 bases at V and 2 bases at J, leaving 8 bases unmatched. CDR3 length: 16 residues. Germline V CDR1 and CDR2: SGHRS, YFSETQ.

The chain is built from TRBV5-6 and TRBJ1-1; maybe TRBD1 (6 bases). The germline CDR1 and CDR2 sequences are SGHDT and YYEEEE. Trimming removed 4 bases at V and 4 bases at J, with 11 bases between. The CDR3 consists of 13 residues. CDR3 DNA: TGTGCCAGCAGCCCGGACAGATTCACTGAAGCTTTCTTT. Protein: CASSPDRFTEAFF.

The gene calls are TRBV7-2 and TRBJ2-3; 7 nucleotides align to TRBD2. The CDR3 has 15 residues. Germline V CDR1 and CDR2: SGHTA, FQGNSA. The V gene end was trimmed by 3 bases and the J gene end by 4 bases; junction bases not matched to a gene: 7. As DNA, the CDR3 is TGTGCCAGCAGCTTGGGCGGGAGCAGGGCAGATACGCAGTATTTT. The encoded protein is CASSLGGSRADTQYF.

V is TRBV7-3 and J is TRBJ2-2, with no clear D. The CDR3 is 12 amino acids. V was trimmed by 4 bases and J by 6 bases, leaving 6 bases between them. Germline V gene lookup returns CDR1 SGHTA and CDR2 FQGTGA. CDR3 in DNA: TGTGCCAGCAGCTCTGACGCCGGGGAGCTGTTTTTT. Encoded protein: CASSSDAGELFF.

The J gene is TRBJ2-7, the V gene TRBV4-1, with 9 bases aligning to TRBD1. The J segment lost 3 bases and the V segment lost 2 bases, leaving 8 bases of the junction unmatched. The CDR3 is 16 residues long. Per germline, CDR1 MGHRA and CDR2 YSYEKL. CDR3 in amino acids: CASSQNAQDRGYEQYF. CDR3 coding DNA: TGCGCCAGCAGCCAAAACGCCCAGGACAGGGGCTACGAGCAGTACTTC.

This chain connects TRBV4-1 to TRBJ2-7; D might be TRBD2 (6 bases). The germline V gene encodes CDR1 MGHRA and CDR2 YSYEKL. V was trimmed by 0 bases and J by 6 bases, leaving 15 bases between them. The CDR3 sequence is 15 residues long. The CDR3, as DNA: TGCGCCAGCAGCCAAGATGCTCGGGAGTGGGGCGAGCAGTACTTC. Translated: CASSQDAREWGEQYF.

The CDR3 region has the DNA TGTGCCAGCAGCGAGACCGGGTCCCTCTACAATGAGCAGTTCTTC. Its protein is CASSETGSLYNEQFF. The V call is TRBV2, the J call TRBJ2-1, with unresolved D. The CDR3 extends over 15 amino acids. CDR1 SNHLY and CDR2 FYNNEI come from the germline V gene. V was pared by 6 bases and J by 3 bases, with 15 bases between. Full variable domain (rest looked up from reference TRBV2 and TRBJ2-1): EPEVTQTPSHQVTQMGQEVILRCVPISNHLYFYWYRQILGQKVEFLVSFYNNEISEKSEIFDDQFSVERPDGSNFTLKIRSTKLEDSAMYFCASSETGSLYNEQFFGPGTRLTVL.

The chain carries TRBV7-9 and TRBJ1-4, with a possible D match to TRBD1 (5 bases). V dropped 5 bases and J dropped 7 bases, with 8 bases sitting between them. This CDR3 has 12 residues. CDR1 and CDR2 (germline): SEHNR, FQNEAQ (reference sequence). The CDR3 is CASSVGREKLFF. The CDR3 bases are TGTGCCAGCAGCGTGGGACGTGAAAAACTGTTTTTT.

The J gene is TRBJ2-2, the V gene TRBV19; D perhaps matches TRBD1 (7 bases). V lost 5 bases to trimming and J lost 2 bases, with 18 bases between them. This CDR3 is built from 17 residues. Germline lookup yields CDR1 LNHDA and CDR2 SQIVND (reference sequence). The CDR3 reads CASSVRQGGLNTGELFF. The CDR3 DNA reads TGTGCCAGTAGTGTCAGACAGGGAGGACTTAACACCGGGGAGCTGTTTTTT.

The chain carries TRBV19 and TRBJ1-5; 8 nucleotides match TRBD1. CDR3 length: 15 amino acids. Per the germline V gene, CDR1 is LNHDA and CDR2 is SQIVND (reference sequence). J was trimmed by 9 bases and V by 5 bases; bases with no gene match: 12. The CDR3 spells CASSDRTGPGWPQHF. The CDR3 bases are TGTGCCAGTAGTGACCGGACAGGGCCCGGTTGGCCCCAGCATTTT.

The chain joins TRBV4-3 to TRBJ2-1, with unresolved D. Germline CDR1 LGHNA, CDR2 YSLEER. Between the trimmed V and J ends, which lost 1 base and 4 bases, there was a span of 17 bases. The CDR3 is made up of 17 amino acids. The CDR3 coding sequence is TGCGCCAGCAGCCAAGCCGAGCCGTTACGTTTTTACAATGAGCAGTTCTTC. Residues: CASSQAEPLRFYNEQFF.

To note about this clone: The same CDR3 is also encoded by other DNA sequences in this sample. The chain links TRBV28 to TRBJ1-2; D might be TRBD1 (5 bases). Germline V lookup: CDR1 MDHEN, CDR2 SYDVKM. The V gene lost 3 bases and the J gene lost 4 bases, with 9 bases spanning the gap. This CDR3 contains 13 residues. The CDR3 DNA reads TGTGCCAGCAGTTTTGGCACAGGCTATGGCTACACCTTC. Amino acid sequence: CASSFGTGYGYTF.